This TCR beta chain was recorded in a study of human T cells and chemical hapten exposure. Looked up from germline, CDR1 is LGHDT and CDR2 is YNNKEL (reference sequence). The ends were cut back, 4 bases at V and 0 bases at J, with 10 bases in the middle. The CDR3 consists of 15 residues. In its sample, this clonotype was seen many times. The target antigen is unknown. This sample's time point: patch test 3, about 24 weeks after DPC sensitization. As to treatment: therapeutic diphenylcyclopropenone sensitization with weekly scalp DPC. In TCRdb, the RACE reads were re-called with MiXCR into one record per CDR3 protein. The sample holds approximately 86,000 distinct CDR3 sequences, approximately 11% seen once. Findings and limits, study-wide: Expanded TCRs produced significantly more large CDR3 similarity clusters than controls did.

This TCR derives from a woman aged 30 to 39 with alopecia areata. Some clones in this sample may be carry-over from other donors' samples. This sequence joins TRBV3-1 and TRBJ2-1; D ambiguous. The sequenced sample was whole blood, obtained in connection with sensitization to the hapten diphenylcyclopropenone (DPC). CDR3 coding DNA: TGTGCCAGCAGCCTACCGGGCTTCTCCTACAATGAGCAGTTCTTC. This codes for CASSLPGFSYNEQFF.